This record covers a single T cell receptor beta chain. Its target is unknown. An end of the junction differs from the germline gene, which may be a read error. There are 14 residues in the CDR3. Germline V gives CDR1 LGHNA, CDR2 YNFKEQ. The entry originates in a study of tumor-infiltrating lymphocytes in primary liver carcinoma. Looking at the study overall: Donors had hepatocellular carcinoma or combined HCC and intrahepatic cholangiocarcinoma. The neoplasms were of stage T1-T3 N0M0, with dimensions of roughly 4.2 to 10 cm across. Study-level results: Top-250-clone fractions were significantly higher in tumors than in blood (p = 0.039).

A primer matching the constant region was used to make TCR beta cDNA from about 500 ng of total RNA. Nested multiplex PCR, run for three rounds with slightly modified ARM-PCR, yielded TCR beta libraries. TRBV1-TRBV30 forward and Cbeta reverse primers drove the first two roughly 10-cycle rounds. In TCRdb, the multiplex PCR reads were re-called with MiXCR into one record per CDR3 protein. The sample has about 330,000 distinct CDR3 sequences, approximately 64% seen once. For blood RNA, unsorted whole blood served as the source, and germline DNA was extracted too. Chronic HBV infection was present in the patients, who were treatment-naive.

Sequenced material: peripheral blood. The chain uses TRBV4-2 and TRBJ2-1, with unresolved D. The receptor comes from a man aged 35-49 years with primary liver carcinoma and hepatitis B virus infection. The DNA of the CDR3 is TGTGCCAGCAACCAACGGCGGTTAAGGGATGAGCAGTTCTTC. It codes for CASNQRRLRDEQFF.